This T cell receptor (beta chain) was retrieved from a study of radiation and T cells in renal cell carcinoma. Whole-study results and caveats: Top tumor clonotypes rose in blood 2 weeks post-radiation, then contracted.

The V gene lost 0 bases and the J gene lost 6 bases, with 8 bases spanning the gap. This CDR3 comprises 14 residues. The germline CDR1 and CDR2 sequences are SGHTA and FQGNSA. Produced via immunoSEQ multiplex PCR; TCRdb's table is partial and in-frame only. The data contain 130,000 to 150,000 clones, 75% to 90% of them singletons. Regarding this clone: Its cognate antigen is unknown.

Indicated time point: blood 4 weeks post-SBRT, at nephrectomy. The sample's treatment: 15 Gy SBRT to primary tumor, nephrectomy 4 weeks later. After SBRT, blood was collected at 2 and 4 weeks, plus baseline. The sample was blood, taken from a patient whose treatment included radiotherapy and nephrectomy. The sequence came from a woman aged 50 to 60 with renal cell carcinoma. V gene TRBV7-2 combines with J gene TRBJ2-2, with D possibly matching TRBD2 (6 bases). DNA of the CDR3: TGTGCCAGCAGCTTAGCGTGGGGGGCCGGGGAGCTGTTTTTT. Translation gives CASSLAWGAGELFF.